A single sample is the source of the 11 T cell receptor beta chains below, sequenced in a study of cytomegalovirus exposure and HLA in healthy donors. A multiplex PCR was run with 60 Vbeta primers and 13 Jbeta primers. Method: immunoSEQ multiplex PCR; TCRdb's copy keeps in-frame clones and lacks some. The sample has over 150,000 clones, 60% to 85% seen once. Sample: PBMCs. These receptors originate from a male donor in good health and CMV-seropositive.

The chain joins TRBV5-1 to TRBJ1-6; D uncertain. From germline, CDR1 is SGHRS and CDR2 YFSETQ. Trimming left V 0 bases short and J 6 bases short, with 7 bases between. There are 14 residues in the CDR3. The CDR3 DNA sequence: TGCGCCAGCAGCTTGGACAGCTTTAATTCACCCCTCCACTTT. Protein: CASSLDSFNSPLHF.

This clone has only one observation. An end of the junction differs from the germline gene, which may be a read error. This chain connects TRBV19 to TRBJ1-2, with 8 positions matching TRBD1. Germline CDR1 LNHDA, CDR2 SQIVND (reference sequence). The CDR3 totals 15 residues. The CDR3 loop reads CASSRAGTGHGGSTF. The DNA of the CDR3 is TGTGCCAGTAGCCGCGCCGGGACAGGCCATGGTGGCTCCACCTTC. The whole variable domain, remainder taken from reference TRBV19 and TRBJ1-2, is DGGITQSPKYLFRKEGQNVTLSCEQNLNHDAMYWYRQDPGQGLRLIYYSQIVNDFQKGDIAEGYSVSREKKESFPLTVTSAQKNPTAFYLCASSRAGTGHGGSTFGSGTRLTVV.

The gene calls are TRBV2 and TRBJ1-5, with D perhaps TRBD1 (5 bases). The V gene lost 4 bases and the J gene lost 2 bases, with 12 bases spanning the gap. Germline CDR1 and CDR2: SNHLY and FYNNEI. CDR3 length: 15 amino acids. CDR3 sequence (DNA): TGTGCCAGCAGTGCTTGGGGGGAGGGCAATCAGCCCCAGCATTTT. Translation gives CASSAWGEGNQPQHF.

The CDR3 loop is CASNPERSGNTIYF. The DNA of the CDR3 is TGTGCCAGCAATCCAGAGCGTTCTGGAAACACCATATATTTT. The chain has TRBV18 and TRBJ1-3; D is unresolved. V was pared by 8 bases and J by 1 base, with 12 bases between. The CDR3 has 14 amino acids. Germline CDR1 reads KGHSH; CDR2 reads LQKENI.

In the case of this clone: The junction does not match germline at one end; this may be a read error. The rearrangement links TRBV7-7 to TRBJ2-2, with D tentatively TRBD2 (7 bases). The CDR3 is 15 amino acids. Germline CDR1 is SSHAT and CDR2 is FNYEAQ (reference sequence). In DNA form, the CDR3 reads TGTGCTAGCAGCTTGGGAGGGGGTAACACCGGGGAGCTGTTTTTT. Amino acids: CASSLGGGNTGELFF. Variable domain in full (rest from reference TRBV7-7 and TRBJ2-2): GAGVSQSPRYKVTKRGQDVTLRCDPISSHATLYWYQQALGQGPEFLTYFNYEAQPDKSGLPSDRFSAERPEGSISTLTIQRTEQRDSAMYRCASSLGGGNTGELFFGEGSRLTVL.

This clone was counted only a few times. The chain combines TRBV15 with TRBJ1-5; D not certain. Germline V gives CDR1 LNHNV, CDR2 YYDKDF (reference sequence). The CDR3 has 16 amino acids. V shed 0 bases and J shed 2 bases, with 11 bases lying between them. CDR3 sequence (DNA): TGTGCCACCAGCAGAGATTTGTTTCAGGGCAATCAGCCCCAGCATTTT. Translation: CATSRDLFQGNQPQHF.

This clone came up many times. This chain connects TRBV2 to TRBJ2-7; 7 bases are a match to TRBD2. This CDR3 comprises 11 residues. CDR1 and CDR2 from the germline V gene are SNHLY and FYNNEI. CDR3 sequence (DNA): TGTGTCCAAGCGGGGAGGGACGAGCAGTACTTC. Translating gives CVQAGRDEQYF.

The chain joins TRBV19 to TRBJ2-3; 16 positions agree with TRBD2. This CDR3 comprises 18 residues. Germline CDR1 and CDR2: LNHDA and SQIVND (reference sequence). V trimming: 3 bases; J trimming: 4 bases; junction bases outside the gene matches: 7. CDR3 in DNA: TGTGCCAGTAGTATTAGGGGACTAGCGGGGGGGAGTGCAGATACGCAGTATTTT. It is translated as CASSIRGLAGGSADTQYF.

The chain combines TRBV7-9 with TRBJ1-1; 8 nucleotides agree with TRBD1. The CDR3 spans 18 residues. V dropped 2 bases and J dropped 5; count of bases not matched to a gene: 16. The germline CDR1 and CDR2 sequences are SEHNR and FQNEAQ (reference sequence). CDR3 nucleotides: TGTGCCAGCAGCTTATTAGGTAGGACAGGGAATGGGGGGACTGAAGCTTTCTTT. Encoded protein: CASSLLGRTGNGGTEAFF.

This chain links TRBV7-6 with TRBJ1-1, with 9 nucleotides matching TRBD1. Unmatched junction bases numbered 6, after V lost 1 base and J lost 6 bases. There are 15 residues in the CDR3. CDR1 is SGHVS, CDR2 FNYEAQ, per germline. The CDR3 nucleotides are TGTGCCAGCAGCTTAGTGTTGGACAGGGGCTCTGAAGCTTTCTTT. Encoded protein: CASSLVLDRGSEAFF.

Only one count was recorded for this clone. The chain employs TRBV30 and TRBJ1-2; the D gene is possibly TRBD1 (5 bases). The CDR3 extends over 11 amino acids. The germline V gene encodes CDR1 GTSNPN and CDR2 SVGIG (reference sequence). V shed 4 bases and J shed 3 bases, with 6 bases lying between them. CDR3 sequence: CAWTGHYGYTF. The DNA of the CDR3 is TGTGCCTGGACAGGGCACTATGGCTACACCTTC.